The sequence of this TCR beta chain was determined in a study of monozygotic twins with inflammatory bowel disease. Study outcomes and limitations: Patient repertoire variability may have increased through differing immunosuppressive treatments. Healthy co-twins, by inverse Simpson, had higher TCRbeta diversity than their siblings with IBD.

Making each TCR library took 3,000 to 4,000 ng of total RNA. Both TCRalpha and TCRbeta cDNA were subjected to two nested PCRs lasting around 15 and 10 cycles. From its re-call of the 5' RACE reads, TCRdb lists each CDR3 protein once, without DNA. Its table lists around 370,000 distinct CDR3 sequences. Comments on this clonotype: Its antigen is not known.

CDR3 length: 14 amino acids. The germline gives CDR1 MNHEY, CDR2 SVGEGT. This sequence was found in a human donor with ulcerative colitis or Crohn's disease, or a healthy co-twin of an affected twin (not recorded which). The sample consisted of blood. This sequence joins TRBV6-2 or TRBV6-3 and TRBJ2-1; TCRdb picks TRBD1, but there is no DNA to check that call. The CDR3 here is CASSETGGNNEQFF.